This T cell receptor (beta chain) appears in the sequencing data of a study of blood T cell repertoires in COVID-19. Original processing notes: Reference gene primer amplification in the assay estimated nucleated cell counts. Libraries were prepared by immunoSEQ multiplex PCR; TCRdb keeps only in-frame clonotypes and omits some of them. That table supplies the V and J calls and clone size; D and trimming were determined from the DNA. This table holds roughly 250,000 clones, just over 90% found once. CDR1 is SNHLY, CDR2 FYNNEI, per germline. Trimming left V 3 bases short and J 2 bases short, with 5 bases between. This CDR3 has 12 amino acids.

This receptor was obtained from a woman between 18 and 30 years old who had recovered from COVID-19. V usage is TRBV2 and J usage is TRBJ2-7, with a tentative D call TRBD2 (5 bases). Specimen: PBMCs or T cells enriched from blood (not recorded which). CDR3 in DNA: TGTGCCAGCAGTGACGGGGCCTACGAGCAGTACTTC. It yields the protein CASSDGAYEQYF.